This TCR beta chain was identified in a study of blood T cell repertoires in COVID-19 (TCRdb year 2020). With regard to the full study: The collaborator samples originated in the United States, Italy and Spain and spanned the acute and convalescent phases of COVID-19. The material from the prospective study consisted of cDNA or gDNA derived from T cells, B-cell-depleted T cells, or PBMCs. Subjects who had been exposed to COVID-19, were actively infected with it, or had recovered from it provided the deeply sampled blood TCRbeta repertoires that made up the dataset. A freely available public database, intended as a resource for researchers studying the immune response to SARS-CoV-2, is where the repertoires were released. The samples were drawn from two sources: the first 160 participants of the ongoing ImmuneRACE study, and 1,000 to 1,500 subjects contributed by 6 global collaborators. The sample metadata nearly always contained a de-identified subject ID, COVID-19 status, age in years and sex. Where available, HLA class I and class II types were obtained from metadata supplied by the sample provider rather than from assay-based typing. Summary of the overall study and its limitations: The quantity of clinical and demographic metadata differed by source and by participant and was supplied without curation.

At one collaborating source in Seattle, patients were enrolled during active infection and were followed longitudinally through the course of disease. Whole blood was collected in K2EDTA tubes by collaborating institutions according to the institutions' own protocols. For TCRbeta analysis, collaborator samples were shipped as frozen whole blood, as isolated PBMCs, or as DNA extracted from either sample type. TCRbeta CDR3 regions were amplified from genomic DNA by means of the immunoSEQ Assay, a bias-controlled multiplex PCR. The original pipeline was this. Nucleated cell counts per sample were estimated from amplification of reference gene primers within the assay. Sequence reads were collapsed and filtered to measure the absolute abundance of every unique TCRbeta CDR3 rearrangement. For each sample, productive Simpson clonality was calculated as the square root of Simpson's diversity index over productive rearrangements. Not all clones reach the TCRdb copy of this immuneACCESS table, which keeps in-frame sequences only. Checked studies attribute under half of the gap to unresolved V genes and leave the rest unexplained. V and J calls and clone size come straight from that table; D and trimming were deduced from the DNA. The sample yields fewer than 300,000 clones; more than 85% were counted once. 2.6% of the sample comes from the top ten.

This clone has more than one count but fewer than ten. What this receptor recognizes is not known. No much larger clone exists at a distance of one base, and base qualities are not known. The CDR3 measures 14 amino acids from cysteine to phenylalanine. This entry keeps only the CDR3 DNA: 42 bases, framed from base 1. CDR1 SGHAT and CDR2 FQNNGV are derived from the germline V gene. V and J lose 0 bases and 7 bases, and a span of 7 bases separates them. The chain was built from TRBV11-2 and TRBJ1-6; too little of a D gene remains to name it. The source is a person between 18 and 35 years old with COVID-19, enrolled during active disease. The sample taken for sequencing was peripheral blood. The CDR3 reads as follows: CASSLDRINSPLHF. The nucleotide sequence is TGTGCCAGCAGCTTAGACAGGATCAATTCACCCCTCCACTTT.